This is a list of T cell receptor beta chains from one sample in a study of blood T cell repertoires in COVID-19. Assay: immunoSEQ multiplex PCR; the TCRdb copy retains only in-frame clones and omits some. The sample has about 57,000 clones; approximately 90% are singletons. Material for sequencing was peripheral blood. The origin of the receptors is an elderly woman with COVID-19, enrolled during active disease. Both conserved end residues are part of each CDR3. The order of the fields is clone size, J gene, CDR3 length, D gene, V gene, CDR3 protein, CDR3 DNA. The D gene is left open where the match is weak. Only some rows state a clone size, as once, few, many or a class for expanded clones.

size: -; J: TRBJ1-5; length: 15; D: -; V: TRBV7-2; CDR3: CASSLRGPSNQPQHF; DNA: TGTGCCAGCAGCTTGCGGGGGCCGAGCAATCAGCCCCAGCATTTT
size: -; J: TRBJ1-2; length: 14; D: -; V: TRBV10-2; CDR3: CASSDLQGLGGYTF; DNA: TGCGCCAGCAGTGACCTACAGGGTTTGGGGGGCTACACCTTC
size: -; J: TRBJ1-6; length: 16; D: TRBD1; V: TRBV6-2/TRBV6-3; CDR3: CASSPNRGRYNSPLHF; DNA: TGTGCCAGCAGCCCAAACAGGGGGCGTTATAATTCACCCCTCCACTTT
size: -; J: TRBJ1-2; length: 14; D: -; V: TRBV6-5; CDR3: CASSPSEAFYGYTF; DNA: TGTGCCAGCAGTCCCTCCGAAGCGTTCTATGGCTACACCTTC
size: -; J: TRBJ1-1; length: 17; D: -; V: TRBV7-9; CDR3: CASSFSRTELMNTEAFF; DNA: TGTGCCAGCAGCTTCAGTCGGACAGAGCTCATGAACACTGAAGCTTTCTTT
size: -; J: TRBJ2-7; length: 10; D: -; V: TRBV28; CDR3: CASSNYEQYF; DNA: TGTGCCAGCAGCAACTACGAGCAGTACTTC
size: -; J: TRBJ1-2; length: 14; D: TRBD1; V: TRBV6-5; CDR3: CASNVGQGGNGYTF; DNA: TGTGCCAGCAATGTTGGACAGGGTGGTAATGGCTACACCTTC
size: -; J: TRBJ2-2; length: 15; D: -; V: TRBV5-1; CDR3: CASNQHSREGGELFF; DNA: TGCGCCAGCAACCAACATAGTAGAGAGGGCGGGGAGCTGTTTTTT
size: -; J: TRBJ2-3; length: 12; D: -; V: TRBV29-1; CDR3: CSAARGSDTQYF; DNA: TGCAGCGCCGCCAGGGGTTCAGATACGCAGTATTTT
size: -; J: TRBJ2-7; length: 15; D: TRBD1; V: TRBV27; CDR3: CASSLDRGRLYEQYF; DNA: TGTGCCAGCAGTCTCGACAGGGGTCGATTGTACGAGCAGTACTTC
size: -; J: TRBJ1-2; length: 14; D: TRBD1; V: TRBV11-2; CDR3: CASNNLETGNGYTF; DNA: TGTGCCAGCAACAACCTCGAGACAGGGAATGGCTACACCTTC
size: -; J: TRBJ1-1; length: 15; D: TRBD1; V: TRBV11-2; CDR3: CASSSRVGTGGESFF; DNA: TGTGCCAGCAGCTCCAGGGTTGGGACAGGGGGCGAATCTTTCTTT
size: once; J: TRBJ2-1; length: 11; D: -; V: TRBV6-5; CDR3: CASTRGNEQFF; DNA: TGTGCCAGCACCCGGGGGAATGAGCAGTTCTTC
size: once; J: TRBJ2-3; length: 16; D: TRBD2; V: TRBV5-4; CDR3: CASSVSGGGSTDTQYF; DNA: TGTGCCAGCAGCGTCAGCGGCGGGGGTAGCACAGATACGCAGTATTTT
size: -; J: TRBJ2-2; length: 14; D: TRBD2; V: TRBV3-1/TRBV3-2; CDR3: CASRASGNTGELFF; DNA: TGTGCCAGCAGGGCTAGCGGAAACACCGGGGAGCTGTTTTTT
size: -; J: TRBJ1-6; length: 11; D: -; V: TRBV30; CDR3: CAWMRNSPLHF; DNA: TGTGCCTGGATGAGGAATTCACCCCTCCACTTT
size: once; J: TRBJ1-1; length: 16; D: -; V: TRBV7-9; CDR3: CASSKNSGVVGTEAFF; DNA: TGTGCCAGCAGCAAAAACTCGGGGGTGGTCGGCACTGAAGCTTTCTTT